A single sample gave rise to the 27 T cell receptor beta chains below, sequenced in a study of cytomegalovirus exposure and HLA in healthy donors. Amplification used 60 Vbeta primers and 13 Jbeta primers. Sequencing used immunoSEQ multiplex PCR; TCRdb keeps in-frame clones, though not all of them. Among approximately 95,000 clones listed, around 80% were seen once. Sequences were obtained from PBMCs. The receptors shown here come from a man younger than 35 in good health and CMV-seropositive.

This chain connects TRBV4-2 to TRBJ2-2; 9 bases map to TRBD1. The length of the CDR3 is 16 residues. Germline V CDR1 and CDR2: LGHNA, YNFKEQ. J lost 7 bases, V lost 5 bases, and 11 bases had no gene match. The CDR3 bases are TGTGCCAGCAGCTCTCAGACAGGGGGTTACATCGGGGAGCTGTTTTTT. Protein sequence: CASSSQTGGYIGELFF.

This clone appeared once. J is TRBJ2-3 and V is TRBV29-1; TRBD1 matches at 7 bases. Losses at the gene ends were 4 bases for V and 2 bases for J; bases not matched to a gene: 9. CDR1 is SQVTM and CDR2 is ANQGSEA in the germline V gene. CDR3 length: 15 amino acids. CDR3 nucleotide sequence: TGCAGCGTTGCTACACTCACAGGGGACACAGATACGCAGTATTTT. It is translated as CSVATLTGDTDTQYF.

The V gene is TRBV9, the J gene TRBJ1-6; D is ambiguous. This CDR3 comprises 14 residues. The germline CDR1 and CDR2 sequences are SGDLS and YYNGEE. V gave up 0 bases and J gave up 7 bases, with 8 bases separating them. The DNA of the CDR3 is TGTGCCAGCAGCGTAGAAAGCCTGAATTCACCCCTCCACTTT. Translation: CASSVESLNSPLHF.

The chain recombines TRBV11-2 with TRBJ2-6; 9 bases line up with TRBD2. V gave up 4 bases and J gave up 2 bases; unmatched junction bases: 12. CDR3 length: 19 amino acids. CDR1 SGHAT and CDR2 FQNNGV come from the germline V gene. CDR3 residues: CASSSRIRRGGAGANVLTF. The CDR3 DNA reads as TGTGCCAGCAGCTCCCGGATCCGCCGCGGGGGGGCTGGGGCCAACGTCCTGACTTTC.

The chain carries TRBV2 and TRBJ1-5, with D hard to call. Trimming shortened V by 2 bases and J by 0 bases, and 14 bases separated the two germline ends. Germline V lookup: CDR1 SNHLY, CDR2 FYNNEI. This CDR3 contains 17 residues. The CDR3 DNA follows: TGTGCCAGCAGTGAATTTGTGGGCCTATTTAGCAATCAGCCCCAGCATTTT. Amino acid sequence: CASSEFVGLFSNQPQHF.

The chain couples TRBV27 to TRBJ2-6; no clear D gene. Trimming shortened V by 5 bases and J by 1 base, and 15 bases separated the two germline ends. Germline lookup yields CDR1 MNHEY and CDR2 SMNVEV (reference sequence). The CDR3 is 17 residues long. The CDR3, as DNA: TGTGCCAGCAGTCCACTTTCTCTGCGATCTGGGGCCAACGTCCTGACTTTC. Translation gives CASSPLSLRSGANVLTF. Full variable domain (rest looked up from reference TRBV27 and TRBJ2-6): EAQVTQNPRYLITVTGKKLTVTCSQNMNHEYMSWYRQDPGLGLRQIYYSMNVEVTDKGDVPEGYKVSRKEKRNFPLILESPSPNQTSLYFCASSPLSLRSGANVLTFGAGSRLTVL.

The rearrangement uses TRBV5-1 and TRBJ2-1, with D tentatively TRBD1 (7 bases). V gave up 6 bases and J gave up 7 bases, with 20 bases separating them. The germline V gene has CDR1 SGHRS and CDR2 YFSETQ. This CDR3 comprises 15 residues. CDR3 amino acids: CASTRDASGGNEQFF. CDR3 bases: TGCGCCAGCACCAGGGACGCGTCAGGGGGGAATGAGCAGTTCTTC. The full variable domain, with the rest looked up from reference TRBV5-1 and TRBJ2-1, is KAGVTQTPRYLIKTRGQQVTLSCSPISGHRSVSWYQQTPGQGLQFLFEYFSETQRNKGNFPGRFSGRQFSNSRSEMNVSTLELGDSALYLCASTRDASGGNEQFFGPGTRLTVL.

V and J are TRBV9 and TRBJ1-3, with TRBD1 matching over 8 bases. V was clipped by 4 bases and J by 2 bases; unmatched bases: 11. Per germline, CDR1 SGDLS and CDR2 YYNGEE. This CDR3 contains 17 residues. CDR3 sequence (DNA): TGTGCCAGCAGCCTAGGGTTCCAGGGGGCAACTGGAAACACCATATATTTT. Amino acids: CASSLGFQGATGNTIYF.

The chain is built from TRBV6-1 and TRBJ2-3, with D possibly being TRBD1 (6 bases). Germline V gene lookup returns CDR1 MNHNS and CDR2 SASEGT. The CDR3 covers 12 residues. Trimming pared 6 bases from V and 7 bases from J, leaving 11 bases between. CDR3 residues: CASRGDTNTQYF. DNA for the CDR3: TGTGCCAGCAGAGGGGACACCAATACGCAGTATTTT.

The V and J genes are TRBV9 and TRBJ1-6, with D uncertain. Germline CDR1 and CDR2: SGDLS and YYNGEE. V lost 3 bases, J lost 6 bases, and 13 bases lay in between. This CDR3 comprises 15 residues. CDR3 sequence: CASSGAPEPNSPLHF. In DNA, the CDR3 is TGTGCCAGCAGCGGGGCCCCCGAGCCTAATTCACCCCTCCACTTT.

The V gene is TRBV5-4, the J gene TRBJ2-1, with 15 positions matching TRBD2. Trimming removed 3 bases from V and 9 bases from J; junction bases left unmatched: 4. The CDR3 length is 15 residues. Germline V gene lookup returns CDR1 SGHNT and CDR2 YYREEE (reference sequence). Here the CDR3 reads CASSWGLAGGGEQFF. The CDR3 nucleotides are TGTGCCAGCAGCTGGGGACTAGCGGGGGGTGGTGAGCAGTTCTTC.

As concerns this clone: One junction end does not reproduce the germline sequence, and a read error may be involved. The identical CDR3 is also encoded by other nucleotide sequences in the sample. This rearrangement joins TRBV6-6 to TRBJ1-2, with D possibly matching TRBD1 (5 bases). The germline CDR1 and CDR2 sequences are MNHNY and SVGAGI (reference sequence). This CDR3 has 11 residues. In DNA form, the CDR3 reads TGTGCCAGCAGTTACCAGACAGCTCGGCACTTT. Residues: CASSYQTARHF.

The rearrangement joins TRBV7-3 to TRBJ2-1; TRBD2 matches 9 bases. Per the germline V gene, CDR1 is SGHTA and CDR2 is FQGTGA. With 2 bases clipped from V and 4 bases from J, the junction kept 3 bases outside the gene matches. The CDR3 contains 15 residues. CDR3 loop: CASSLAGGRYNEQFF. CDR3 DNA: TGTGCCAGCAGCTTAGCGGGGGGGCGATACAATGAGCAGTTCTTC.

This chain connects TRBV19 to TRBJ1-5, with 8 bases fitting TRBD1. CDR1 LNHDA and CDR2 SQIVND come from the germline V gene (reference sequence). The CDR3 contains 17 residues. V gave up 2 bases and J gave up 0 bases; unmatched junction bases: 6. The CDR3 protein is CASSIYPGQASNQPQHF. The CDR3 DNA is TGTGCCAGTAGTATATATCCGGGACAGGCTAGCAATCAGCCCCAGCATTTT.

This chain uses TRBV5-1 with TRBJ1-6, with 9 bases fitting TRBD1. The germline gives CDR1 SGHRS, CDR2 YFSETQ. The ends lost 4 bases at V and 8 bases at J; junction bases unmatched: 7. The length of the CDR3 is 15 residues. CDR3 nucleotide sequence: TGCGCCAGCAGCCGGAACGACAGGGGGGATTCACCCCTCCACTTT. Translation: CASSRNDRGDSPLHF.

This chain connects TRBV5-1 to TRBJ2-2; D is possibly TRBD1 (6 bases). The CDR3 spans 15 residues. Looked up from germline, CDR1 is SGHRS and CDR2 is YFSETQ. Deletions cut 5 bases from V and 0 bases from J, with 11 bases between. For the CDR3, the DNA is TGCGCCAGCAGATGGGGGACAACGAACACCGGGGAGCTGTTTTTT. It translates to CASRWGTTNTGELFF.

The V and J genes are TRBV2 and TRBJ2-7; 7 bases fit TRBD2. The CDR3 covers 14 residues. Per germline, CDR1 SNHLY and CDR2 FYNNEI. The V and J ends lost 4 bases and 2 bases, in that order; junction bases with no gene match: 5. CDR3 in DNA: TGTGCCAGCAGTGGCCCCGGACTAGCCTACGAGCAGTACTTC. Translation gives CASSGPGLAYEQYF.

The chain recombines TRBV27 with TRBJ1-4; a possible D gene is TRBD1 (6 bases). Germline assignment: CDR1 MNHEY and CDR2 SMNVEV (reference sequence). The CDR3 covers 17 residues. Trimming took 2 bases from V and 8 from J, leaving 21 bases between them. Written as DNA, the CDR3 is TGTGCCAGCAGTTTAAGGCCAGGGGATTTCCTGAGGGAAAAACTGTTTTTT. It specifies CASSLRPGDFLREKLFF.

V and J are TRBV6-5 and TRBJ2-3, with D maybe TRBD1 (7 bases). The CDR3 is 12 residues long. In germline, CDR1 is MNHEY, CDR2 SVGAGI. V was clipped by 5 bases and J by 6 bases, with 9 bases between them. Here the CDR3 DNA reads TGTGCCAGCAGTCAGGGGGGCGATACGCAGTATTTT. Amino acids: CASSQGGDTQYF.

V usage is TRBV4-1 and J usage is TRBJ2-7, with 8 bases fitting TRBD1. CDR3 size: 14 residues. In germline, CDR1 is MGHRA, CDR2 YSYEKL. Trimming at V came to 4 bases and at J to 6 bases, leaving 8 bases not matched to a gene. As DNA, the CDR3 is TGCGCCAGCAGCCCCGGACCAGGGGGCTCCGAGCAGTACTTC. Translation gives CASSPGPGGSEQYF.

This chain connects TRBV18 to TRBJ1-1; D might be TRBD1 (5 bases). Germline V gene data show CDR1 as KGHSH and CDR2 as LQKENI. The CDR3 has 14 amino acids. Trimming took 11 bases from V and 0 from J, leaving 16 bases between them. Written as DNA, the CDR3 is TGTGCCGGAACCAGGGCAGGTTTGAACACTGAAGCTTTCTTT. Protein: CAGTRAGLNTEAFF.

J is TRBJ2-2 and V is TRBV29-1; 7 bases are a match to TRBD1. Unmatched junction bases numbered 5, after V lost 5 bases and J lost 5 bases. Germline-derived CDR1 and CDR2 are SQVTM and ANQGSEA. The CDR3 is made up of 13 amino acids. CDR3 in DNA: TGCAGCGTTCCACAGGGGAGAACCGGGGAGCTGTTTTTT. Residues: CSVPQGRTGELFF.

The genes are TRBV11-3 and TRBJ2-3; D possibly corresponds to TRBD2 (6 bases). Germline V gene data show CDR1 as SGHNT and CDR2 as YENEEA. This CDR3 spans 18 amino acids. V lost 3 bases to trimming and J lost 3 bases, with 22 bases between them. This chain's CDR3 is CASSFGTFPPTSTDTQYF. The DNA for the CDR3 is TGTGCCAGCAGCTTCGGGACTTTTCCACCCACGAGTACAGATACGCAGTATTTT.

V and J are TRBV4-1 and TRBJ2-5; 8 positions agree with TRBD1. The CDR3 covers 16 residues. The J segment lost 3 bases and the V segment lost 0 bases, leaving 6 bases of the junction unmatched. Germline V lookup: CDR1 MGHRA, CDR2 YSYEKL. This CDR3 reads CASSQEIGQGKETQYF. DNA for the CDR3: TGCGCCAGCAGCCAAGAGATAGGACAGGGTAAAGAGACCCAGTACTTC.

This rearrangement joins TRBV28 to TRBJ1-2, with 7 bases that match TRBD1. Germline CDR1 reads MDHEN; CDR2 reads SYDVKM. The length of the CDR3 is 14 residues. V shed 8 bases and J 3 bases; nucleotides not matched to a gene: 9. CDR3 DNA: TGTGCCAGCGATCAGACAGGGTTGCACTATGGCTACACCTTC. It encodes CASDQTGLHYGYTF.

A single count supports this clone. The rearrangement links TRBV7-8 to TRBJ1-6, with TRBD1 matching 7 bases. CDR1 is SGHVS, CDR2 FQNEAQ, per germline. This CDR3 contains 14 residues. V lost 1 base, J lost 9 bases, and 3 bases stayed unmatched. The CDR3 region has the DNA TGTGCCAGCAGCTTAGGGGACAGAAGTTCACCCCTCCACTTT. Amino acids: CASSLGDRSSPLHF.

The chain joins TRBV5-1 to TRBJ2-7, with 8 bases that match TRBD2. The V gene's germline CDR1 is SGHRS and CDR2 YFSETQ. The CDR3 is made up of 19 amino acids. The J segment lost 3 bases and the V segment lost 1 base, leaving 18 bases of the junction unmatched. Here the CDR3 reads CASSLKWETGGGIDYEQYF. The CDR3 nucleotides read TGCGCCAGCAGCTTGAAGTGGGAAACGGGCGGGGGGATAGACTACGAGCAGTACTTC. The variable domain in full, with the rest retrieved from reference TRBV5-1 and TRBJ2-7, is KAGVTQTPRYLIKTRGQQVTLSCSPISGHRSVSWYQQTPGQGLQFLFEYFSETQRNKGNFPGRFSGRQFSNSRSEMNVSTLELGDSALYLCASSLKWETGGGIDYEQYFGPGTRLTVT.